This T cell receptor (beta chain) came from a study of T cells in Graves' hyperthyroidism and ophthalmopathy. Study as a whole: Once the initial diagnosis was made, peripheral blood was obtained before any treatment.

V lost 1 base, J lost 5 bases, and 12 bases lay in between. The germline CDR1 and CDR2 sequences are MNHNS and SASEGT. This CDR3 is 14 amino acids long. There were TCR beta CDR3 regions amplified from RNA transcripts. First-round RT-PCR of the TCR CDR3 relied on the HTBI primer set. Using its own MiXCR run on the multiplex PCR reads, TCRdb lists one record per CDR3 protein. Of 250,000 to 300,000 distinct CDR3 sequences in the sample, approximately 14% are singletons; the top ten hold about an eighth. Orbital computed tomography, thyroid ultrasound, serum thyroxine and TRAb, and clinical symptoms together informed the diagnoses. The source of the PBMCs was less than 12 ml of fresh peripheral blood. This clonotype showed up many times.

What was sequenced was blood. The TCR sequence derives from a woman between 35 and 50 years old with Graves' hyperthyroidism that later progressed to Graves' ophthalmopathy. This chain uses TRBV6-1 with TRBJ2-7, with D uncertain. CDR3 DNA sequence: TGTGCCAGCAGTGAAGAAGTAACGGAAGACGAGCAGTACTTC. Protein: CASSEEVTEDEQYF.